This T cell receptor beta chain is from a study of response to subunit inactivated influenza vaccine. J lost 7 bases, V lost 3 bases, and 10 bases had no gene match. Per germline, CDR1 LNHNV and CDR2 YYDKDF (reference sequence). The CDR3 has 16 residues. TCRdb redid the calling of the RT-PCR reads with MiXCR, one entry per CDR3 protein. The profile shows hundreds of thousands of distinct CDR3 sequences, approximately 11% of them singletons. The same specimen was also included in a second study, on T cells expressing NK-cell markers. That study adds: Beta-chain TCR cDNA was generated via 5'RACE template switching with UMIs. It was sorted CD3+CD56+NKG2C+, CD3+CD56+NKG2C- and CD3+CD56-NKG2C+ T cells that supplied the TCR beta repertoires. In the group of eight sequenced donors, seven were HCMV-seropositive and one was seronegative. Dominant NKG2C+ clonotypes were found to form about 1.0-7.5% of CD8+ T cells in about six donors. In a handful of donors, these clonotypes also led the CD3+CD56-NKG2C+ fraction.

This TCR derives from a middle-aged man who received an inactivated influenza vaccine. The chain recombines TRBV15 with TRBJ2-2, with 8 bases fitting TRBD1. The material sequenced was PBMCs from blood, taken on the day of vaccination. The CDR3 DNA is TGTGCCACCAGCAGCTATACAGGGGGGCCCTACGGGGAGCTGTTTTTT. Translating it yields CATSSYTGGPYGELFF.